The 4 T cell receptor beta chains below come from one sample, sequenced in a study of T cell repertoires in cytomegalovirus infection. No antigen has been assigned to these receptors. Each CDR3 protein is one row after TCRdb ran MiXCR on the reads. The sample holds 700,000 to 850,000 distinct CDR3 sequences; 32% are singletons and the top ten take under 15%. Sequencing used cultured CD8+ T cells from PBMCs, obtained from culture after CMV antigen stimulation. These receptors all stem from a human donor in good health (CMV status not recorded). Some clones in this sample may be carry-over from other donors' samples.

This clonotype was found many times. This sequence joins TRBV7-8 and TRBJ1-1; TRBD1 matches at 9 bases. The germline gives CDR1 SGHVS, CDR2 FQNEAQ. The junction had 16 bases not matched to a gene; V was cut back by 8 bases and J by 0 bases. The CDR3 spans 18 residues. CDR3 region: CASLHKGGQGRMNTEAFF. CDR3 nucleotide sequence: TGTGCCAGCCTACATAAGGGGGGACAGGGTAGAATGAACACTGAAGCTTTCTTT.

V is TRBV2 and J is TRBJ1-4, with a possible D match to TRBD1 (5 bases). Germline loops: CDR1 SNHLY, CDR2 FYNNEI. V was trimmed by 7 bases and J by 4 bases, leaving 13 bases between them. CDR3 length: 14 residues. CDR3 coding DNA: TGTGCCAGCATTGGGTGGGACTTTAATGAAAAACTGTTTTTT. Amino acid sequence: CASIGWDFNEKLFF. Full variable domain (remainder filled in from reference TRBV2 and TRBJ1-4): EPEVTQTPSHQVTQMGQEVILRCVPISNHLYFYWYRQILGQKVEFLVSFYNNEISEKSEIFDDQFSVERPDGSNFTLKIRSTKLEDSAMYFCASIGWDFNEKLFFGSGTQLSVL.

This chain joins TRBV27 and TRBJ2-7; D is ambiguous. V was pared by 6 bases and J by 7 bases, with 10 bases between. Looked up from germline, CDR1 is MNHEY and CDR2 is SMNVEV (reference sequence). The CDR3 is 11 amino acids. The CDR3: CASSAGLEQYF. The CDR3 DNA reads as TGTGCCAGCAGCGCCGGGCTAGAGCAGTACTTC.

This rearrangement joins TRBV12-3 or TRBV12-4 to TRBJ2-1; D not certain. Trimming cost V 5 bases and J 5 bases, with 16 bases left between them. This CDR3 spans 15 amino acids. DNA for the CDR3: TGTGCCAGCAGTCCCTTAGGAAAATGGGACAATGAGCAGTTCTTC. This encodes CASSPLGKWDNEQFF.